These T cell receptor beta chains were read from a single sample in a study of cytomegalovirus exposure and HLA in healthy donors. Profiled with immunoSEQ multiplex PCR; TCRdb holds only in-frame clones, not every one. The sample contains under 200,000 clones, 81% of which appear only once. The sequencing sample was made of PBMCs. Every receptor here comes from a man aged 50 to 59 in good health and CMV-seronegative. Each CDR3 is given with its conserved first and last residue. Fields, in order: clone size, D gene, V gene, J gene, CDR3 protein, CDR3 DNA. A D gene is named only where the DNA matches it firmly. Clone size is not always given. Where it is, it says once, few, many or a class for expanded clones.

few	.	TRBV20-1	TRBJ2-7	CSALAEYEQYF	TGCAGTGCTTTAGCGGAGTACGAGCAGTACTTC
.	.	TRBV7-2	TRBJ2-7	CASQGGYEQYF	TGTGCCAGCCAGGGGGGTTACGAGCAGTACTTC
.	.	TRBV6-5	TRBJ1-1	CASSYFRQAFF	TGTGCCAGCAGTTACTTCAGGCAAGCTTTCTTT
once	.	TRBV6-5	TRBJ1-1	CASSSSRGGTEAFF	TGTGCCAGCAGTTCCTCCAGGGGCGGCACTGAAGCTTTCTTT
.	.	TRBV30	TRBJ1-6	CACTQGWGSPLHF	TGTGCCTGTACACAGGGTTGGGGTTCACCCCTCCACTTT
once	TRBD1	TRBV18	TRBJ1-1	CASSAGQGATEAFF	TGTGCCAGCTCTGCAGGGCAGGGGGCTACTGAAGCTTTCTTT
.	.	TRBV11-2	TRBJ1-2	CASSSLGGGYGYTF	TGTGCCAGCAGCTCTCTAGGGGGTGGCTATGGCTACACCTTC
.	.	TRBV4-2	TRBJ1-4	CASSQDMAGLGNEKLFF	TGTGCCAGCAGCCAAGATATGGCGGGGCTGGGTAATGAAAAACTGTTTTTT
.	TRBD1	TRBV6-1	TRBJ2-1	CASSEIRGFYNEQFF	TGTGCCAGCAGTGAAATCAGGGGGTTCTACAATGAGCAGTTCTTC
few	.	TRBV11-2	TRBJ2-7	CASSPPGRLTSYEQYF	TGTGCCAGCAGCCCGCCGGGGAGACTGACCTCCTACGAGCAGTACTTC
.	.	TRBV9	TRBJ1-2	CASSVVASASEGGTF	TGTGCCAGCAGCGTAGTTGCCAGCGCCTCGGAAGGGGGCACCTTC
.	.	TRBV7-2	TRBJ2-3	CASSLRMPGSDTQYF	TGTGCCAGCAGCCTCCGAATGCCAGGGTCAGATACGCAGTATTTT
.	.	TRBV7-9	TRBJ1-1	CASSYTANTEAFF	TGTGCCAGCAGCTACACAGCGAACACTGAAGCTTTCTTT
.	.	TRBV30	TRBJ1-3	CAWGSWASGNTIYF	TGTGCCTGGGGCAGCTGGGCCTCTGGAAACACCATATATTTT
.	TRBD1	TRBV27	TRBJ1-2	CASSSDRVYGYTF	TGTGCCAGCAGTTCCGACAGGGTCTATGGCTACACCTTC
.	TRBD1	TRBV18	TRBJ1-6	CASSPTTGVNSPLHF	TGTGCCAGCTCACCGACGACAGGGGTAAATTCACCCCTCCACTTT
few	.	TRBV4-3	TRBJ1-3	CASSQDRAGNSGNTIYF	TGCGCCAGCAGCCAAGATAGGGCAGGGAACTCTGGAAACACCATATATTTT
.	TRBD1	TRBV7-2	TRBJ1-1	CASSLYAGGNTEAFF	TGTGCCAGCAGCTTATATGCAGGGGGAAACACTGAAGCTTTCTTT
.	.	TRBV19	TRBJ1-3	CASRERTYGNTIYF	TGTGCCAGTAGAGAGAGGACTTATGGAAACACCATATATTTT
.	.	TRBV29-1	TRBJ2-2	CSVGGGGELFF	TGCAGCGTTGGAGGGGGCGGGGAGCTGTTTTTT
.	.	TRBV5-5	TRBJ2-2	CASSSGELNTGELFF	TGTGCCAGCAGCTCAGGGGAGTTGAACACCGGGGAGCTGTTTTTT
.	.	TRBV10-3	TRBJ1-4	CAIASGTNEKLFF	TGTGCCATCGCTAGTGGAACTAATGAAAAACTGTTTTTT
.	TRBD1	TRBV29-1	TRBJ1-2	CSVADRENGYTF	TGCAGCGTTGCCGACAGGGAAAATGGCTACACCTTC
once	.	TRBV27	TRBJ2-7	CASSSGRLTTYEQYF	TGTGCCAGCAGTTCCGGCAGGCTAACCACCTACGAGCAGTACTTC
.	.	TRBV9	TRBJ1-5	CASSVGEGGLYSNQPQHF	TGTGCCAGCAGCGTAGGGGAAGGGGGATTATATAGCAATCAGCCCCAGCATTTT
.	.	TRBV27	TRBJ1-5	CASSCLTRFHSNQPQHF	TGTGCCAGCAGTTGCCTTACCCGGTTCCATAGCAATCAGCCCCAGCATTTT
.	.	TRBV14	TRBJ2-5	CASSQGVRASIQETQYF	TGTGCCAGCAGCCAAGGGGTCAGGGCCTCGATCCAAGAGACCCAGTACTTC
once	.	TRBV29-1	TRBJ2-2	CSVTDSSGWYTGELFF	TGCAGCGTGACGGACAGTTCGGGGTGGTACACCGGGGAGCTGTTTTTT
.	.	TRBV4-3	TRBJ1-3	CASSQDRGYGNTIYF	TGCGCCAGCAGCCAAGACAGGGGTTATGGAAACACCATATATTTT
.	TRBD1	TRBV10-3	TRBJ1-1	CAIRRDRESNTEAFF	TGTGCCATCCGGCGGGACAGGGAATCGAACACTGAAGCTTTCTTT
.	TRBD2	TRBV5-5	TRBJ2-3	CASSARLAGYTDTQYF	TGTGCCAGCAGCGCGCGACTAGCGGGCTACACAGATACGCAGTATTTT
.	.	TRBV29-1	TRBJ1-5	CSVAIQDRTQPQHF	TGCAGCGTCGCCATACAAGACAGAACGCAGCCCCAGCATTTT
.	TRBD1	TRBV7-9	TRBJ2-2	CASSQGQLSNTGELFF	TGTGCCAGCAGCCAGGGACAGCTGTCGAACACCGGGGAGCTGTTTTTT
.	TRBD2	TRBV5-1	TRBJ2-1	CASSFLAGGGNEQFF	TGCGCCAGCAGCTTCTTAGCGGGGGGAGGCAATGAGCAGTTCTTC
.	TRBD1	TRBV5-6	TRBJ2-3	CASSLGTGVTTDTQYF	TGTGCCAGCAGCTTGGGGACAGGGGTCACCACAGATACGCAGTATTTT
once	.	TRBV4-1	TRBJ2-3	CASSQDGLGRDTQYF	TGCGCCAGCAGCCAAGATGGGCTGGGGCGGGATACGCAGTATTTT
once	.	TRBV7-2	TRBJ2-1	CASSLGAYNEQFF	TGTGCCAGCAGCTTAGGAGCCTACAATGAGCAGTTCTTC
.	.	TRBV2	TRBJ2-5	CASRSLGRETQYF	TGTGCCAGCAGATCGCTGGGGCGGGAGACCCAGTACTTC
once	TRBD2	TRBV11-2	TRBJ2-5	CASSSTSGAVETQYF	TGTGCCAGCAGCTCGACTAGCGGGGCCGTAGAGACCCAGTACTTC
few	.	TRBV6-5	TRBJ1-4	CASNSGGVSEKLFF	TGTGCCAGCAACTCGGGGGGAGTTTCAGAAAAACTGTTTTTT
.	TRBD1	TRBV10-2	TRBJ1-5	CASSEGRQGTSNQPQHF	TGCGCCAGCAGTGAGGGGCGACAGGGAACAAGCAATCAGCCCCAGCATTTT
.	.	TRBV7-9	TRBJ1-1	CSSSLGGGREAFF	TGTTCCAGCAGCTTAGGGGGGGGGCGTGAAGCTTTCTTT
once	.	TRBV10-3	TRBJ1-2	CAISDSGVEGYTF	TGTGCCATCAGTGATTCGGGGGTTGAGGGCTACACCTTC
.	.	TRBV9	TRBJ1-1	CASSVDSGDTEAFF	TGTGCCAGCAGCGTAGATTCGGGGGACACTGAAGCTTTCTTT
.	.	TRBV6-6	TRBJ1-6	CASSRKTVLVDSPLHF	TGTGCCAGCAGCCGTAAGACAGTTTTAGTAGATTCACCCCTCCACTTT
.	.	TRBV30	TRBJ2-5	CAWSVLVGTQYF	TGTGCCTGGAGTGTACTAGTAGGGACCCAGTACTTC
few	.	TRBV5-4	TRBJ1-1	CASSLSSGNTEAFF	TGTGCCAGCAGCTTGTCTTCGGGGAACACTGAAGCTTTCTTT
.	.	TRBV5-6	TRBJ2-2	CASNQQDAGPTGELFF	TGTGCCAGCAACCAACAGGATGCAGGGCCAACCGGGGAGCTGTTTTTT
.	.	TRBV7-9	TRBJ1-2	CASSLVGLEIYGYTF	TGTGCCAGCAGCTTAGTGGGTCTGGAGATTTATGGCTACACCTTC
.	TRBD2	TRBV6-5	TRBJ2-3	CASQASGGHTDTQYF	TGTGCCAGCCAGGCTAGCGGGGGCCACACAGATACGCAGTATTTT